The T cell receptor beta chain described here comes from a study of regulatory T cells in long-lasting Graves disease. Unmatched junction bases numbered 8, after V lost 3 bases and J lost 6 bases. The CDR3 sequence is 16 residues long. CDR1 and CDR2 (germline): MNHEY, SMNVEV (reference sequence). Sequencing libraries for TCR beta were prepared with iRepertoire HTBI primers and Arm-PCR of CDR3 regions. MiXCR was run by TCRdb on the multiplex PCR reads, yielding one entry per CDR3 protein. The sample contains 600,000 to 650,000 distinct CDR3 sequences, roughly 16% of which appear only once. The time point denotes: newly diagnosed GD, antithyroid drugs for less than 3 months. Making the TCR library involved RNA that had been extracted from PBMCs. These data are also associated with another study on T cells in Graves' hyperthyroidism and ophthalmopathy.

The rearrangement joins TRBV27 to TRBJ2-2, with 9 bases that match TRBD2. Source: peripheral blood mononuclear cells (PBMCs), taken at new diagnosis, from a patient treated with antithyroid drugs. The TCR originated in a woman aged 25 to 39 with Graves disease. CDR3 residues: CASSFRAGGNPGELFF. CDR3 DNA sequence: TGTGCCAGCAGTTTCCGAGCGGGAGGAAACCCCGGGGAGCTGTTTTTT.